This T cell receptor (beta chain) was obtained from a study of T cell repertoires in cytomegalovirus infection. At the level of the study: Both CMV infection and a matching HLA type were indicated by public TCR beta signatures. Study-wide points: HLA-C-restricted TCR beta clonotypes specific for CMV led the ex vivo response. Carriers of CMV and the relevant HLA type were discriminated by public TCR beta frequency.

This clonotype came up many times. Its cognate antigen is unknown. A single record per CDR3 protein comes from TCRdb applying MiXCR to the reads. The table lists 600,000 to 800,000 distinct CDR3 sequences, 20% to 30% of them singletons. The junction had 3 bases not matched to a gene; V was cut back by 3 bases and J by 4 bases. CDR3 length: 15 residues. Germline V CDR1 and CDR2: SNHLY, FYNNEI. The chain joins TRBV2 to TRBJ2-1, with TRBD1 identical over 10 bases. The receptor's source is a human donor in good health (CMV status not recorded). Some clones in this sample may be carry-over from other donors' samples. Sequences were obtained from CD8+ T cells from PBMCs. CDR3 residues: CASSEGTGAYNEQFF. The CDR3 DNA reads as TGTGCCAGCAGTGAGGGGACAGGGGCGTACAATGAGCAGTTCTTC.